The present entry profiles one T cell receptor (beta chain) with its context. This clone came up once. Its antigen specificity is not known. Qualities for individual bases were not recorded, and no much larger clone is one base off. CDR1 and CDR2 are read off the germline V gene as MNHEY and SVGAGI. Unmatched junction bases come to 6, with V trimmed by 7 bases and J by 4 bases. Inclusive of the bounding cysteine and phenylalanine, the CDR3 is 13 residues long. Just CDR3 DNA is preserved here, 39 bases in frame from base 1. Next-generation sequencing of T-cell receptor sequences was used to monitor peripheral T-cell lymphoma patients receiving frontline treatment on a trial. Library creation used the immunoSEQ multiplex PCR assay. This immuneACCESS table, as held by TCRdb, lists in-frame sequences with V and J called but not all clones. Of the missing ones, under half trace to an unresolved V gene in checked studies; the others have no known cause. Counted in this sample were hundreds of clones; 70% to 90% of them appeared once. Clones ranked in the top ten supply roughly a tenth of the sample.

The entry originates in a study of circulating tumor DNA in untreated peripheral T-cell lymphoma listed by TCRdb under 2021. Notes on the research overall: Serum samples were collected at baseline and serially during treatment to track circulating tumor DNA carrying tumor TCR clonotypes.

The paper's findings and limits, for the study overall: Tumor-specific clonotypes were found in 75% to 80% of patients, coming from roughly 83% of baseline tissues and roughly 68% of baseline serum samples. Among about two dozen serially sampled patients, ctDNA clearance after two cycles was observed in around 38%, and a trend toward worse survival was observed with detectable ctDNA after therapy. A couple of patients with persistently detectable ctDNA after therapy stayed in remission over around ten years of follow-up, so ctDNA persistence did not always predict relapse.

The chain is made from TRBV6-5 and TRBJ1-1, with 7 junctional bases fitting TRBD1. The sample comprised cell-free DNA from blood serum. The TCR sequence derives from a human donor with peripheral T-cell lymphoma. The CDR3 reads CASNLQGSTEAFF. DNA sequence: TGTGCCAGCAATTTACAGGGGAGCACTGAAGCTTTCTTT.